This record covers a single TCR beta chain. One Seattle source followed patients from active infection through their disease course. These data come from a study of blood T cell repertoires in COVID-19. Across the whole study: Sample material is recorded as cDNA or gDNA derived from T cells, B-cell-depleted T cells, or PBMCs.

Per the germline V gene, CDR1 is SQVTM and CDR2 is ANQGSEA. V was cut by 4 bases and J by 2 bases, with 14 bases left in between. The CDR3 has 14 amino acids. Original methodology: How many nucleated cells were present was estimated from reference gene primer amplification. Data came from immunoSEQ multiplex PCR; TCRdb stores just in-frame clones and leaves some out. V and J calls and clone size are given by that table; D and trimming were obtained from the DNA. The table lists over 100,000 clones, about 85% of them singletons. The sequenced sample was peripheral blood. The rearrangement links TRBV29-1 to TRBJ1-2; D perhaps matches TRBD1 (5 bases). The receptor's source is a woman aged 50 to 60 with COVID-19, enrolled during active disease. The CDR3 protein is CSVVGRQTNYGYTF. The CDR3 bases are TGCAGCGTTGTTGGGCGACAGACAAACTATGGCTACACCTTC.